This T cell receptor (beta chain) derives from a study of blood T cell repertoires in COVID-19. Study-wide background: PBMCs, B-cell-depleted T cells, or T cells were the source of the cDNA or gDNA that made up the material.

This clone has a single count. The data were produced by immunoSEQ multiplex PCR, yet TCRdb's version contains in-frame clones alone and is incomplete. The sample records about 240,000 clones, 75% to 90% being singletons. Germline-derived CDR1 and CDR2 are MNHEY and SVGAGI. The CDR3 consists of 14 residues. V shed 7 bases and J 2 bases; nucleotides not matched to a gene: 4. This chain links TRBV6-5 with TRBJ2-5; 10 nucleotides line up with TRBD2. The sequence came from a man aged 55 to 70 who had recovered from COVID-19. Sequencing was carried out using peripheral blood. The CDR3 loop reads CASNPAGGQETQYF. In DNA form, the CDR3 reads TGTGCCAGCAACCCAGCGGGGGGGCAAGAGACCCAGTACTTC.